This is a list of T cell receptor beta chains from one sample in a study of vaccination effects on CD4 cells after COVID-19. Profiling relied on immunoSEQ multiplex PCR, and the TCRdb table lists in-frame clones only, not all of them. This sample carries roughly 68,000 clones, 74% of them seen once, and the ten largest clones take approximately 1.5%. These TCRs' antigens remain unknown. Specimen: CD4+ T cells from PBMCs cultured with HCoV-229E spike peptides, collected after COVID-19 vaccination. The receptors stem from a human donor who received a COVID-19 vaccine. The conserved cysteine and the conserved F or W are not part of the CDR3 here. Clone size is shown for a subset of rows, as once, few, many or a class of expanded clone.

abundance	v_gene	j_gene	CDR3aa
-	TRBV5-1	TRBJ1-1	ASSLGGGPNTEAF
-	TRBV18	TRBJ1-5	ASSPPAGDESNQPQH
few	TRBV24-1	TRBJ1-6	ATSDLGTGESPLH
-	TRBV27	TRBJ1-5	ASSFRDTGGQPQH
-	TRBV9	TRBJ1-2	ASSVGDRGQNYGYT
-	TRBV5-8	TRBJ1-5	ASTPGQGMNQPQH
-	TRBV6-5	TRBJ1-4	ASGPTATNEKLF
few	TRBV20-1	TRBJ1-2	SARGYGYT
-	TRBV5-1	TRBJ1-6	ASSTGTGDKPLH
once	TRBV12-3/TRBV12-4	TRBJ1-2	ASSFSSAPGYT
-	TRBV3-1/TRBV3-2	TRBJ1-5	ASSPLRDHQPQH
-	TRBV24-1	TRBJ2-1	ATSDPRLAGGLYNEQF
few	TRBV5-5	TRBJ1-5	ASSLEANQPQH
-	TRBV28	TRBJ1-2	AIRGARTALNYGYT
-	TRBV25-1	TRBJ1-5	ASSEYTYSNQPQH
-	TRBV28	TRBJ2-5	ASSPRPRQTQY
-	TRBV5-1	TRBJ2-1	ASSFRGNEQF
-	TRBV27	TRBJ2-3	ASRSHSTDTQY
-	TRBV5-1	TRBJ1-5	ASSFGPGEHQPQH
-	TRBV21-1	TRBJ2-5	ASSKGLAGIQETQY
-	TRBV19	TRBJ1-5	ASSIGRQPQH
-	TRBV3-1/TRBV3-2	TRBJ1-1	ASSQARVTEAF
-	TRBV2	TRBJ1-2	ASSPTGGIGGYT
-	TRBV7-2	TRBJ2-3	ASSLGPTGTDTQY
-	TRBV21-1	TRBJ2-5	ASMEGLAGETQY
-	TRBV2	TRBJ2-3	ASRTGQGSVDTQY
-	TRBV10-3	TRBJ2-3	AISTGTGGTDTQY
-	TRBV30	TRBJ1-1	AWSPRTNTEAF
-	TRBV20-1	TRBJ2-5	SARGGETQY
-	TRBV29-1	TRBJ2-3	SVEESSRAGVTDTQY
few	TRBV18	TRBJ1-3	ASSPRGPRSGNTIY
-	TRBV4-3	TRBJ1-3	ASSQDLGSGNTIY
-	TRBV11-2	TRBJ1-5	ASSQGPNQPQH
-	TRBV29-1	TRBJ2-1	SVARGNEQF
few	TRBV5-1	TRBJ1-4	ASSLVQGAGEKLF
-	TRBV5-1	TRBJ1-5	ASRQGPRQPQH
once	TRBV28	TRBJ1-3	ASSYERGAGGNTIY
-	TRBV6-6	TRBJ1-2	ASIYQSNYGYT
-	TRBV6-5	TRBJ1-5	ASSYDTNVRQPQH
-	TRBV21-1	TRBJ2-4	ASSHDSLAKNIQY
few	TRBV18	TRBJ1-1	ASSSTTTTEAF
once	TRBV5-1	TRBJ2-2	ASSPGGTRTGELF
-	TRBV24-1	TRBJ2-5	ATSDLAGIGETQY
-	TRBV19	TRBJ2-5	ASTKTGVGETQY
-	TRBV7-2	TRBJ1-1	ASSLSGSLQNTEAF
few	TRBV12-5	TRBJ1-2	ASGWTGGANGYT
-	TRBV19	TRBJ2-5	ASSSRRDRETQY
-	TRBV7-9	TRBJ2-1	ASSLGQTYPYNEQF
-	TRBV5-1	TRBJ2-6	ASSAISGANVLT
-	TRBV5-6	TRBJ1-2	ASSLEGRVYGYT
few	TRBV7-3	TRBJ2-5	ASSKQGGETQY
-	TRBV28	TRBJ1-2	ASSLGQVNYGYT
-	TRBV2	TRBJ2-5	ASRAYQNLREY
few	TRBV19	TRBJ1-2	ASSISQGGNYGYT
-	TRBV2	TRBJ1-5	ASSTDSNNKPQH